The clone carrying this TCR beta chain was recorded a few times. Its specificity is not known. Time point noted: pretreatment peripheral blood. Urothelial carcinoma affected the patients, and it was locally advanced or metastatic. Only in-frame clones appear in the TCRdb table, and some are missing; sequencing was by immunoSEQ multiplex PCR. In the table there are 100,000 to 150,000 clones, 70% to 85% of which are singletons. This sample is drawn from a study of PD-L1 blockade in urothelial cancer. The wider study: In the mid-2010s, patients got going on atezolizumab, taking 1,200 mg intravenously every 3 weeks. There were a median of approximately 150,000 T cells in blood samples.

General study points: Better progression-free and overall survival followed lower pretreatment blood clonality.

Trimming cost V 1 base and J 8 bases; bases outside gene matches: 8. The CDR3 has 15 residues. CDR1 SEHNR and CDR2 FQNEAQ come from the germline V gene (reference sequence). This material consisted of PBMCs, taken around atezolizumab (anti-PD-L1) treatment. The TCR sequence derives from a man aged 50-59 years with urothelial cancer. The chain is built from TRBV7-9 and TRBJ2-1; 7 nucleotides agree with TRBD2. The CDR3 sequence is CASSLGREFRYEQFF. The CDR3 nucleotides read TGTGCCAGCAGCTTAGGGCGGGAGTTTCGTTATGAGCAGTTCTTC.